One sample yielded the 28 T cell receptor beta chains listed below, sequenced in a study of cytomegalovirus exposure and HLA in healthy donors. It was with 60 Vbeta and 13 Jbeta primers that the PCR ran. Data came from immunoSEQ multiplex PCR; TCRdb stores just in-frame clones and leaves some out. The sample carries 75,000 to 100,000 clones, 55% to 80% recorded once. Input material: PBMCs. These receptors were collected from a man aged 35 to 55 in good health and CMV-seronegative.

V and J are TRBV29-1 and TRBJ1-3, with 8 bases matching TRBD1. The J segment lost 0 bases and the V segment lost 4 bases, leaving 5 bases of the junction unmatched. CDR1 is SQVTM and CDR2 is ANQGSEA in the germline V gene. CDR3 size: 15 residues. CDR3 region: CSVGTGTGSGNTIYF. The CDR3 region has the DNA TGCAGCGTTGGGACAGGGACCGGCTCTGGAAACACCATATATTTT.

This clone was seen a few times. The J gene is TRBJ1-5, the V gene TRBV13, with 8 positions matching TRBD1. Germline V lookup: CDR1 PRHDT, CDR2 FYEKMQ (reference sequence). The junction had 5 bases not matched to a gene; V was cut back by 0 bases and J by 7 bases. The CDR3 is 15 amino acids. CDR3 protein: CASSLGDREAQPQHF. The DNA of the CDR3 is TGTGCCAGCAGCTTAGGGGACAGGGAAGCCCAGCCCCAGCATTTT.

This chain links TRBV11-3 with TRBJ2-7, with TRBD1 identical over 7 bases. The CDR3 sequence is 16 residues long. Unmatched junction bases numbered 15, after V lost 5 bases and J lost 5 bases. From germline, CDR1 is SGHNT and CDR2 YENEEA. The CDR3 loop reads CASSIPDRALYDEQYF. CDR3 nucleotides: TGTGCCAGCAGCATACCTGACAGGGCCCTCTACGACGAGCAGTACTTC.

The J gene is TRBJ1-5, the V gene TRBV2; D is possibly TRBD1 (6 bases). CDR1 and CDR2 (germline): SNHLY, FYNNEI. The CDR3 covers 14 residues. Between the trimmed V and J ends, which lost 6 bases and 7 bases, there was a span of 16 bases. As DNA, the CDR3 is TGTGCCAGCAGCGAGTCGGGGGGCGGGCAGCCCCAGCATTTT. The encoded protein is CASSESGGGQPQHF. The complete variable domain, with remaining parts taken from reference TRBV2 and TRBJ1-5, reads EPEVTQTPSHQVTQMGQEVILRCVPISNHLYFYWYRQILGQKVEFLVSFYNNEISEKSEIFDDQFSVERPDGSNFTLKIRSTKLEDSAMYFCASSESGGGQPQHFGDGTRLSIL.

The rearrangement joins TRBV30 to TRBJ1-6; 10 positions agree with TRBD1. The germline V gene has CDR1 GTSNPN and CDR2 SVGIG (reference sequence). This CDR3 has 14 amino acids. The ends lost 3 bases at V and 6 bases at J; junction bases unmatched: 2. CDR3 nucleotide sequence: TGTGCCTGGAGGGGGGACAGGGGTAATTCACCCCTCCACTTT. Translated: CAWRGDRGNSPLHF.

This clone turned up a few times. The J gene is TRBJ2-7, the V gene TRBV15; maybe TRBD1 (5 bases). CDR3 length equals 16 residues. Germline assignment: CDR1 LNHNV and CDR2 YYDKDF (reference sequence). Trimming removed 0 bases at V and 3 bases at J, with 15 bases between. In nucleotides, the CDR3 is TGTGCCACCAGCAGAGAACCAGGTGACAGAAACTACGAGCAGTACTTC. It yields the protein CATSREPGDRNYEQYF.

This clone appeared many times. The V and J genes are TRBV18 and TRBJ2-2; D unclear. Germline V gene sequence: CDR1 KGHSH, CDR2 LQKENI. The CDR3 contains 12 residues. The V and J ends lost 4 bases and 5 bases respectively, with 5 bases between them. In DNA, the CDR3 is TGTGCCAGCTCACTATCTACCGGGGAGCTGTTTTTT. This translates into CASSLSTGELFF.

In its sample, this clone was seen a few times. The chain combines TRBV2 with TRBJ1-5; D may be TRBD1 (6 bases). Trimming left V 9 bases short and J 4 bases short, with 10 bases between. Germline lookup yields CDR1 SNHLY and CDR2 FYNNEI. The CDR3 sequence is 12 residues long. This chain's CDR3 is CASQDSNQPQHF. Here the CDR3 DNA reads TGTGCCAGTCAGGACAGTAATCAGCCCCAGCATTTT. Full variable domain (remainder filled in from reference TRBV2 and TRBJ1-5): EPEVTQTPSHQVTQMGQEVILRCVPISNHLYFYWYRQILGQKVEFLVSFYNNEISEKSEIFDDQFSVERPDGSNFTLKIRSTKLEDSAMYFCASQDSNQPQHFGDGTRLSIL.

This clone was recorded a few times. V and J are TRBV15 and TRBJ1-4; 7 bases are a match to TRBD1. In germline, CDR1 is LNHNV, CDR2 YYDKDF (reference sequence). With 3 bases clipped from V and 0 bases from J, the junction kept 7 bases outside the gene matches. The CDR3 runs 17 residues. CDR3: CATSSKGQTSTNEKLFF. The CDR3 DNA is TGTGCCACCAGCAGTAAGGGACAGACTTCAACTAATGAAAAACTGTTTTTT. Filled out from reference TRBV15 and TRBJ1-4, the complete variable domain reads DAMVIQNPRYQVTQFGKPVTLSCSQTLNHNVMYWYQQKSSQAPKLLFHYYDKDFNNEADTPDNFQSRRPNTSFCFLDIRSPGLGDTAMYLCATSSKGQTSTNEKLFFGSGTQLSVL.

The V gene is TRBV7-3, the J gene TRBJ2-3; D is ambiguous. The CDR3 runs to 14 residues. The V end was cut by 2 bases, the J end by 7 bases, with 13 bases between. CDR1 and CDR2 (germline): SGHTA, FQGTGA. The CDR3 spells CASSLDSWVNTQYF. Here the CDR3 DNA reads TGTGCCAGCAGCTTAGACTCTTGGGTAAATACGCAGTATTTT.

This clone was seen many times. The chain carries TRBV2 and TRBJ1-1; TRBD1 agrees at 11 bases. J gave up 10 bases and V 7 bases, and 5 bases lay outside the gene matches. The germline V gene encodes CDR1 SNHLY and CDR2 FYNNEI. This CDR3 has 12 amino acids. The CDR3 nucleotides are TGTGCCAGCAATCAAGGACAGGGGGCAGCTTTCTTT. It yields the protein CASNQGQGAAFF.

Here the CDR3 reads CASRLQGGRAMNTEAFF. The CDR3 coding sequence is TGTGCCAGCAGATTACAGGGTGGGAGGGCCATGAACACTGAAGCTTTCTTT. The rearrangement joins TRBV7-2 to TRBJ1-1, with D perhaps TRBD1 (6 bases). The length of the CDR3 is 17 residues. With 6 bases removed from V and 0 bases from J, the gap between germline ends came to 20 bases. CDR1 is SGHTA and CDR2 is FQGNSA in the germline V gene. The variable domain in full, with the rest retrieved from reference TRBV7-2 and TRBJ1-1, is GAGVSQSPSNKVTEKGKDVELRCDPISGHTALYWYRQSLGQGLEFLIYFQGNSAPDKSGLPSDRFSAERTGGSVSTLTIQRTQQEDSAVYLCASRLQGGRAMNTEAFFGQGTRLTVV.

The chain combines TRBV5-1 with TRBJ2-1; perhaps TRBD2 as D (5 bases). This CDR3 is built from 15 residues. Germline V gives CDR1 SGHRS, CDR2 YFSETQ. The ends were cut back, 4 bases at V and 0 bases at J, with 11 bases in the middle. In DNA form, the CDR3 reads TGCGCCAGCAGCCCGCTAGGGAGCTCCTACAATGAGCAGTTCTTC. Protein sequence: CASSPLGSSYNEQFF.

This chain connects TRBV4-1 to TRBJ2-1; tentative D call: TRBD2 (6 bases). The CDR3 extends over 14 amino acids. Germline CDR1 reads MGHRA; CDR2 reads YSYEKL. With 3 bases removed from V and 10 bases from J, the gap between germline ends came to 16 bases. The CDR3 DNA follows: TGCGCCAGCAGCCATTGGGACTCAAAGGGAGAGCAGTTCTTC. Encoded protein: CASSHWDSKGEQFF.

This clone was found a few times. The chain recombines TRBV7-2 with TRBJ2-5; D not resolved. This CDR3 spans 14 amino acids. V was shortened by 2 bases and J by 7 bases, with 14 bases between the two germline ends. Germline loops: CDR1 SGHTA, CDR2 FQGNSA. The CDR3 sequence is CASSLQPVPATQYF. In DNA form, the CDR3 reads TGTGCCAGCAGCTTACAACCGGTGCCCGCGACCCAGTACTTC.

V usage is TRBV9 and J usage is TRBJ1-2; 11 nucleotides line up with TRBD1. After removal of 7 bases from V and 5 bases from J, the junction contained 13 bases not matched to a gene. The CDR3 is made up of 16 amino acids. In germline, CDR1 is SGDLS, CDR2 YYNGEE. The CDR3 here is CASGRGQGASWYGYTF. The CDR3 DNA follows: TGTGCCAGCGGCCGTGGACAGGGGGCCAGTTGGTATGGCTACACCTTC.

The chain joins TRBV7-8 to TRBJ2-7; D is perhaps TRBD2 (6 bases). CDR1 SGHVS and CDR2 FQNEAQ come from the germline V gene. The CDR3 sequence is 16 residues long. Trimming pared 3 bases from V and 1 base from J, leaving 16 bases between. The CDR3 DNA follows: TGTGCCAGCAGCTTGGGAACGGCGGGGACTTCCTACGAGCAGTACTTC. This gives the protein CASSLGTAGTSYEQYF. Based on the CDR3 plus reference TRBV7-8 and TRBJ2-7, the full variable domain is GAGVSQSPRYKVAKRGQDVALRCDPISGHVSLFWYQQALGQGPEFLTYFQNEAQLDKSGLPSDRFFAERPEGSVSTLKIQRTQQEDSAVYLCASSLGTAGTSYEQYFGPGTRLTVT.

This rearrangement joins TRBV25-1 to TRBJ1-6; a weak D match, TRBD1 (5 bases). The CDR3 totals 16 residues. Germline V lookup: CDR1 MGHDK, CDR2 SYGVNS. Trimming removed 3 bases from V and 6 bases from J, with 15 bases in between. The CDR3 coding sequence is TGTGCCAGCAGTGACGCCCGGAGGGGAGGTAATTCACCCCTCCACTTT. As protein: CASSDARRGGNSPLHF.

DNA for the CDR3: TGCGCCAGCAGCTTGGACGGGGAATACGAGCAGTACTTC. Its protein is CASSLDGEYEQYF. The chain is built from TRBV5-1 and TRBJ2-7, with D possibly being TRBD2 (5 bases). This CDR3 is built from 13 residues. V lost 0 bases to trimming and J lost 4 bases, with 8 bases between them. Germline V gene lookup returns CDR1 SGHRS and CDR2 YFSETQ.

CDR3 in DNA: TGCGCCAGCAGCTTTAACGCGGTTCTCTATGGCTACACCTTC. This codes for CASSFNAVLYGYTF. The chain links TRBV5-1 to TRBJ1-2, with D unclear. The CDR3 spans 14 residues. Germline lookup yields CDR1 SGHRS and CDR2 YFSETQ. The V end lost 2 bases, the J end lost 4 bases, and 12 bases lay between the germline ends.

This clone showed up just a few times. The rearrangement links TRBV5-5 to TRBJ2-1; D not resolved. Per the germline V gene, CDR1 is SGHKS and CDR2 is YYEKEE (reference sequence). Deletions cut 4 bases from V and 0 bases from J, with 14 bases between. CDR3 length: 16 amino acids. The CDR3 reads CASSVPRSLSYNEQFF. DNA of the CDR3: TGTGCCAGCAGCGTCCCCAGAAGTCTCTCCTACAATGAGCAGTTCTTC.

V and J are TRBV5-4 and TRBJ2-2, with a tentative D call TRBD1 (5 bases). The CDR3 consists of 16 residues. Trimming removed 4 bases at V and 3 bases at J, with 16 bases between. Germline-derived CDR1 and CDR2 are SGHNT and YYREEE (reference sequence). CDR3 residues: CASSTASGSDTGELFF. As DNA, the CDR3 is TGTGCCAGCAGCACGGCCTCAGGGTCCGACACCGGGGAGCTGTTTTTT.

By its share, this clone is medium-sized (0.01 to 0.1%). The CDR3 DNA reads as TGTGCCAGCAGCGGACAGGGGATCTTGGGCGGCGAGCAGTACTTC. It is translated as CASSGQGILGGEQYF. The chain couples TRBV11-2 to TRBJ2-7, with 9 bases identical to TRBD1. Per germline, CDR1 SGHAT and CDR2 FQNNGV. The CDR3 is 15 amino acids. V gave up 5 bases and J gave up 6 bases; unmatched junction bases: 11.

The J gene is TRBJ1-1, the V gene TRBV29-1; tentatively, D is TRBD1 (6 bases). The germline CDR1 and CDR2 sequences are SQVTM and ANQGSEA. V was cut by 8 bases and J by 1 base, with 17 bases left in between. This CDR3 region has 14 residues. CDR3: CSFRTGMGNTEAFF. The CDR3 DNA sequence: TGCAGCTTCCGAACAGGGATGGGGAACACTGAAGCTTTCTTT.

The chain uses TRBV4-1 and TRBJ1-2, with D unclear. This CDR3 region has 12 residues. Between the trimmed V and J ends, which lost 1 base and 8 bases, there was a span of 8 bases. The germline CDR1 and CDR2 sequences are MGHRA and YSYEKL. The CDR3 DNA reads TGCGCCAGCAGCCAAGTAGTCGGGGGCTACACCTTC. It encodes CASSQVVGGYTF.

This clone was seen a single time. In DNA form, the CDR3 reads TGTGCCAGCAGCCTCAGGACAGGGGCGTACGAGCAGTACTTC. Translated: CASSLRTGAYEQYF. The genes are TRBV5-6 and TRBJ2-7; 9 bases fit TRBD1. Germline CDR1 and CDR2: SGHDT and YYEEEE. V shed 4 bases and J 4 bases; nucleotides not matched to a gene: 6. This CDR3 has 14 amino acids.

The chain employs TRBV25-1 and TRBJ2-7; D gene ambiguous. CDR1 and CDR2 from the germline V gene are MGHDK and SYGVNS. The CDR3 extends over 11 amino acids. Deletions cut 11 bases from V and 7 bases from J, with 15 bases between. The CDR3 sequence: CASTPDWEQYF. CDR3 nucleotide sequence: TGTGCCTCCACTCCCGACTGGGAGCAGTACTTC.

V and J are TRBV9 and TRBJ2-5, with 8 bases identical to TRBD2. The CDR3 sequence is 17 residues long. The V segment lost 0 bases and the J segment 2 bases; nucleotides outside the gene matches: 9. Germline CDR1 SGDLS, CDR2 YYNGEE. This chain's CDR3 is CASSVGAGGPRQETQYF. DNA of the CDR3: TGTGCCAGCAGCGTAGGTGCGGGAGGTCCGCGGCAAGAGACCCAGTACTTC.